This TCR beta chain originates from a study of cytomegalovirus exposure and HLA in healthy donors. A multiplex PCR was run with 60 Vbeta primers and 13 Jbeta primers. Method: immunoSEQ multiplex PCR; TCRdb's copy keeps in-frame clones and lacks some. The table records 100,000 to 140,000 clones, about 74% of them present only once. CDR3 length equals 14 residues. Germline V CDR1 and CDR2: SGHRS, YFSETQ. The V end was cut by 4 bases, the J end by 1 base, with 11 bases between. This clonotype was sampled from a woman between 40 and 55 years old in good health and CMV-seropositive. The sequencing sample was made of PBMCs. The V call is TRBV5-1, the J call TRBJ1-2; no firm D call. CDR3 coding DNA: TGCGCCAGCAGCCTTATCGGCGGTAACTATGGCTACACCTTC. It translates to CASSLIGGNYGYTF.